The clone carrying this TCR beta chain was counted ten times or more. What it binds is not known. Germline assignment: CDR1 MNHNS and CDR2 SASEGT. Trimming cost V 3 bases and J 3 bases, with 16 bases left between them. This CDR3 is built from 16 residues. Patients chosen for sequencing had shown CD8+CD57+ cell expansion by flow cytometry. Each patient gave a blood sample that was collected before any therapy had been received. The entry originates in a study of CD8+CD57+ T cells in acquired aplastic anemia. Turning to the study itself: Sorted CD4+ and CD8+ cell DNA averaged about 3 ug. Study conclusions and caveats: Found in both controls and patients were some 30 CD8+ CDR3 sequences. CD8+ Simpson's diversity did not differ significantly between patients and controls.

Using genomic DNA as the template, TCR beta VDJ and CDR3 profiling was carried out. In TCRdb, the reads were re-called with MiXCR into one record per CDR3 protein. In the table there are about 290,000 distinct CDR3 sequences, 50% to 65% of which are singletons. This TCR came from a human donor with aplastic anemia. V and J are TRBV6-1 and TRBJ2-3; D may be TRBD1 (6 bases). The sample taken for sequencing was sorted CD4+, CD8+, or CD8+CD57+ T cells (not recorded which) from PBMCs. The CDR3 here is CASSDAAGARTDTQYF. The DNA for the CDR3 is TGTGCCAGCAGTGATGCTGCAGGGGCCAGGACAGATACGCAGTATTTT.